This T cell receptor beta chain was profiled in a study of T-cell memory formation after mild COVID-19. With constant-segment primers, 5'RACE yielded cDNA libraries of TCR alpha and TCR beta that carried sample barcodes and UMIs. TCRdb fed the 5' RACE reads into MiXCR, producing one record per CDR3 protein. The data show around 250,000 distinct CDR3 sequences, with roughly 15% seen just once and over 20% held by the top ten. The CDR3 sequence is 15 residues long. The J segment lost 3 bases and the V segment lost 6 bases, leaving 8 bases of the junction unmatched. This clonotype was observed a handful of times.

The rearrangement uses TRBV12-3 or TRBV12-4 and TRBJ2-7; 10 nucleotides align to TRBD2. This TCR was recovered from a man between 18 and 29 years old who had mild COVID-19 (a few samples of this study predate the infection). Cell type and time point are not known. Material for sequencing was PBMCs or a T cell subset sorted from them (not recorded which). The CDR3 coding sequence is TGTGCCAGCAGCCCTACAATAGCGGGGGGCTACGAGCAGTACTTC. This codes for CASSPTIAGGYEQYF.